Listed below are T cell receptor beta chains from one sample, sequenced in a study of graft-versus-host responses after intestinal transplantation. The protocol was immunoSEQ multiplex PCR, while the TCRdb copy is restricted to in-frame clones and leaves out a portion. The top ten hold about 9.4% of the sample, which has under 25,000 clones, about 89% seen once. This material consisted of PBMCs, taken around 230 days after intestinal transplant. The origin of the receptors is a human patient who received an intestinal transplant, so some T cells may come from the graft donor. The CDR3 runs from the conserved cysteine through the conserved F or W. Each record gives: D gene, J gene, clone size, V gene, CDR3 protein, CDR3 DNA. The D gene is left open where the match is weak. The size of a clone is reported for some rows only, either as once, few or many, or as a class for expanded clones.

d_gene: TRBD2
j_gene: TRBJ2-1
abundance: once
v_gene: TRBV6-5
CDR3aa: CASIGLADNEQFF
CDR3nt: TGTGCCAGCATCGGACTAGCAGACAATGAGCAGTTCTTC

d_gene: -
j_gene: TRBJ1-5
abundance: -
v_gene: TRBV5-1
CDR3aa: CASSLGAANQPQHF
CDR3nt: TGCGCCAGCAGCCTTGGGGCGGCGAATCAGCCCCAGCATTTT

d_gene: TRBD1
j_gene: TRBJ2-5
abundance: -
v_gene: TRBV30
CDR3aa: CAWSYTTGGGETQYF
CDR3nt: TGTGCCTGGAGTTACACCACAGGGGGCGGAGAGACCCAGTACTTC

d_gene: TRBD2
j_gene: TRBJ2-7
abundance: -
v_gene: TRBV4-2
CDR3aa: CASSQGLAGDISYEQYF
CDR3nt: TGTGCCAGCAGCCAAGGACTAGCGGGGGATATCTCCTACGAGCAGTACTTC

d_gene: -
j_gene: TRBJ2-1
abundance: -
v_gene: TRBV4-1
CDR3aa: CASSQDRALEQFF
CDR3nt: TGCGCCAGCAGCCAAGATCGAGCGCTTGAGCAGTTCTTC

d_gene: -
j_gene: TRBJ2-7
abundance: -
v_gene: TRBV6-1
CDR3aa: CASSASLNIVDEQYF
CDR3nt: TGTGCCAGCAGTGCTAGCCTCAATATTGTCGACGAGCAGTACTTC

d_gene: TRBD2
j_gene: TRBJ2-5
abundance: -
v_gene: TRBV7-7
CDR3aa: CASSAHPRLAGDQETQYF
CDR3nt: TGTGCCAGTAGCGCCCACCCGAGGCTAGCGGGGGACCAAGAGACCCAGTACTTC

d_gene: TRBD2
j_gene: TRBJ2-3
abundance: -
v_gene: TRBV4-2
CDR3aa: CASSPHITSGVDSTDTQYF
CDR3nt: TGTGCCAGCAGCCCTCATATAACGAGCGGGGTCGATAGCACAGATACGCAGTATTTT

d_gene: -
j_gene: TRBJ1-1
abundance: once
v_gene: TRBV6-5
CDR3aa: CASSPGLDTEAFF
CDR3nt: TGTGCCAGCAGTCCGGGACTGGACACTGAAGCTTTCTTT

d_gene: TRBD2
j_gene: TRBJ2-7
abundance: -
v_gene: TRBV11-3
CDR3aa: CASSPTFSGGFDEQYF
CDR3nt: TGTGCCAGCAGTCCAACCTTTAGCGGGGGGTTCGACGAGCAGTACTTC

d_gene: TRBD2
j_gene: TRBJ2-1
abundance: few
v_gene: TRBV11-2
CDR3aa: CASSLVGLAGGPYNEQFF
CDR3nt: TGTGCCAGCAGCTTAGTTGGACTAGCGGGGGGGCCCTACAATGAGCAGTTCTTC

d_gene: TRBD1
j_gene: TRBJ1-3
abundance: -
v_gene: TRBV19
CDR3aa: CASIPMTGGSGNTIYF
CDR3nt: TGTGCCAGTATCCCGATGACAGGGGGATCTGGAAACACCATATATTTT

d_gene: -
j_gene: TRBJ2-7
abundance: -
v_gene: TRBV4-1
CDR3aa: CASSQDITNYEQYF
CDR3nt: TGCGCCAGCAGCCAAGACATCACCAACTACGAGCAGTACTTC

d_gene: -
j_gene: TRBJ1-2
abundance: -
v_gene: TRBV7-9
CDR3aa: CASPLREGGESGYTF
CDR3nt: TGTGCCAGCCCCCTACGCGAAGGGGGAGAGAGTGGCTACACCTTC

d_gene: -
j_gene: TRBJ2-2
abundance: -
v_gene: TRBV2
CDR3aa: CAGTANTGELFF
CDR3nt: TGTGCGGGGACCGCTAACACCGGGGAGCTGTTTTTT

d_gene: -
j_gene: TRBJ1-2
abundance: -
v_gene: TRBV6-6
CDR3aa: CASSYSKLVGGYTF
CDR3nt: TGTGCCAGCAGTTACTCGAAGCTGGTAGGTGGCTACACCTTC

d_gene: -
j_gene: TRBJ2-5
abundance: -
v_gene: TRBV15
CDR3aa: CATSRPSAETQYF
CDR3nt: TGTGCCACCAGCAGACCCTCAGCGGAGACCCAGTACTTC

d_gene: -
j_gene: TRBJ1-1
abundance: -
v_gene: TRBV4-1
CDR3aa: CASSQVVRGHTEAFF
CDR3nt: TGCGCCAGCAGCCAAGTAGTTAGGGGACACACTGAAGCTTTCTTT

d_gene: -
j_gene: TRBJ1-4
abundance: -
v_gene: TRBV30
CDR3aa: CAWSVGEHPPSGKLFF
CDR3nt: TGTGCCTGGAGTGTAGGGGAACATCCACCCTCTGGAAAACTGTTTTTT

d_gene: -
j_gene: TRBJ1-5
abundance: -
v_gene: TRBV6-5
CDR3aa: CASRSGNQPQHF
CDR3nt: TGTGCCAGCAGGTCGGGCAATCAGCCCCAGCATTTT

d_gene: TRBD1
j_gene: TRBJ1-2
abundance: -
v_gene: TRBV2
CDR3aa: CASRGGTGGNYGYTF
CDR3nt: TGTGCCAGCAGAGGCGGGACAGGCGGCAACTATGGCTACACCTTC

d_gene: TRBD1
j_gene: TRBJ2-7
abundance: -
v_gene: TRBV6-5
CDR3aa: CAVQGADVREQYF
CDR3nt: TGTGCCGTACAGGGGGCGGATGTGCGGGAGCAGTACTTC

d_gene: -
j_gene: TRBJ2-7
abundance: -
v_gene: TRBV6-1
CDR3aa: CASAATSYEQYF
CDR3nt: TGTGCCAGCGCAGCGACTTCCTACGAGCAGTACTTC

d_gene: -
j_gene: TRBJ2-7
abundance: -
v_gene: TRBV2
CDR3aa: CASSLVDFEQYF
CDR3nt: TGTGCCAGCAGCTTAGTGGACTTCGAGCAGTACTTC

d_gene: TRBD1
j_gene: TRBJ2-1
abundance: -
v_gene: TRBV5-6
CDR3aa: CASSLMDRGREQFF
CDR3nt: TGTGCCAGCAGCTTGATGGACAGGGGGCGTGAGCAGTTCTTC

d_gene: -
j_gene: TRBJ1-2
abundance: once
v_gene: TRBV5-1
CDR3aa: CASSLPGKRGYTF
CDR3nt: TGCGCCAGCAGCTTGCCAGGGAAGCGAGGCTACACCTTC

d_gene: -
j_gene: TRBJ2-3
abundance: -
v_gene: TRBV5-8
CDR3aa: CASSTGTYFTDTQYF
CDR3nt: TGTGCCAGCAGCACCGGGACATACTTCACAGATACGCAGTATTTT

d_gene: TRBD1
j_gene: TRBJ1-6
abundance: -
v_gene: TRBV5-4
CDR3aa: CASSSPDRGYSPLHF
CDR3nt: TGTGCCAGCAGCTCCCCGGACAGGGGATATTCACCCCTCCACTTT

d_gene: -
j_gene: TRBJ2-6
abundance: once
v_gene: TRBV18
CDR3aa: CASSLSGQGISGANVLTF
CDR3nt: TGTGCCAGCTCCTTGAGCGGACAAGGGATCTCTGGGGCCAACGTCCTGACTTTC

d_gene: -
j_gene: TRBJ1-1
abundance: -
v_gene: TRBV18
CDR3aa: CASSSPTDSFRNTEAFF
CDR3nt: TGTGCCAGCTCAAGCCCTACTGACAGCTTCAGGAACACTGAAGCTTTCTTT

d_gene: -
j_gene: TRBJ2-5
abundance: -
v_gene: TRBV15
CDR3aa: CATSRDWRGRQETQYF
CDR3nt: TGTGCCACCAGCAGAGATTGGAGGGGCCGGCAAGAGACCCAGTACTTC

d_gene: -
j_gene: TRBJ2-1
abundance: -
v_gene: TRBV5-6
CDR3aa: CASRRENEQFF
CDR3nt: TGTGCCAGCAGGCGAGAGAATGAGCAGTTCTTC

d_gene: TRBD2
j_gene: TRBJ2-5
abundance: -
v_gene: TRBV13
CDR3aa: CASSPGTSGGAWKTQYF
CDR3nt: TGTGCCAGCAGCCCCGGGACTAGCGGGGGGGCCTGGAAGACCCAGTACTTC

d_gene: TRBD1
j_gene: TRBJ2-3
abundance: -
v_gene: TRBV5-1
CDR3aa: CASSLGSGTGITDTQYF
CDR3nt: TGCGCCAGCAGCTTGGGCTCCGGGACAGGCATTACAGATACGCAGTATTTT

d_gene: -
j_gene: TRBJ2-7
abundance: -
v_gene: TRBV11-3
CDR3aa: CASSLGGLGYEQYF
CDR3nt: TGTGCCAGCAGCTTAGGAGGTTTGGGCTACGAGCAGTACTTC

d_gene: -
j_gene: TRBJ1-6
abundance: once
v_gene: TRBV30
CDR3aa: CAWSRGGLTAYNSPLHF
CDR3nt: TGTGCCTGGAGTCGAGGGGGGTTGACAGCTTATAATTCACCCCTCCACTTT

d_gene: TRBD1
j_gene: TRBJ2-6
abundance: -
v_gene: TRBV23-1
CDR3aa: CASSQSGERDRGLSGANVLTF
CDR3nt: TGCGCCAGCAGTCAATCCGGAGAACGGGACAGGGGACTCTCTGGGGCCAACGTCCTGACTTTC

d_gene: -
j_gene: TRBJ2-3
abundance: -
v_gene: TRBV30
CDR3aa: CAWSSGVGGSTDTQYF
CDR3nt: TGTGCCTGGAGCTCAGGGGTCGGGGGAAGCACAGATACGCAGTATTTT

d_gene: TRBD2
j_gene: TRBJ2-5
abundance: few
v_gene: TRBV14
CDR3aa: CASSPLTSGITGETQYF
CDR3nt: TGTGCCAGCAGCCCCTTAACTAGCGGGATCACAGGGGAGACCCAGTACTTC

d_gene: TRBD1
j_gene: TRBJ1-4
abundance: once
v_gene: TRBV4-3
CDR3aa: CASSQNRGHINEKLFF
CDR3nt: TGCGCCAGCAGCCAAAACAGGGGTCATATTAATGAAAAACTGTTTTTT

d_gene: -
j_gene: TRBJ2-5
abundance: -
v_gene: TRBV2
CDR3aa: CASSGNPLVGRETQYF
CDR3nt: TGTGCCAGCAGTGGGAATCCCCTTGTCGGCCGAGAGACCCAGTACTTC

d_gene: TRBD2
j_gene: TRBJ2-2
abundance: few
v_gene: TRBV6-5
CDR3aa: CASSYGTSAGELFF
CDR3nt: TGTGCCAGCAGTTACGGGACTAGCGCCGGGGAGCTGTTTTTT

d_gene: TRBD2
j_gene: TRBJ2-2
abundance: -
v_gene: TRBV6-5
CDR3aa: CASRSGGAGGELFF
CDR3nt: TGTGCCAGCAGGAGCGGGGGGGCTGGCGGGGAGCTGTTTTTT

d_gene: -
j_gene: TRBJ2-5
abundance: -
v_gene: TRBV10-3
CDR3aa: CAISETGIQETQYF
CDR3nt: TGTGCCATCAGTGAGACGGGGATCCAAGAGACCCAGTACTTC

d_gene: -
j_gene: TRBJ1-1
abundance: -
v_gene: TRBV5-1
CDR3aa: CASKEDDSFPEAFF
CDR3nt: TGCGCCAGCAAGGAGGACGACAGTTTCCCTGAAGCTTTCTTT

d_gene: -
j_gene: TRBJ2-1
abundance: -
v_gene: TRBV28
CDR3aa: CASSWGQGILNEQFF
CDR3nt: TGTGCCAGCAGTTGGGGGCAGGGGATCCTCAATGAGCAGTTCTTC

d_gene: -
j_gene: TRBJ1-3
abundance: -
v_gene: TRBV27
CDR3aa: CASREDGDLGSGNTIYF
CDR3nt: TGTGCCAGCAGGGAGGACGGGGATTTAGGCTCTGGAAACACCATATATTTT

d_gene: -
j_gene: TRBJ1-1
abundance: -
v_gene: TRBV9
CDR3aa: CASSFVGGANTEAFF
CDR3nt: TGTGCCAGCAGCTTCGTCGGGGGCGCGAACACTGAAGCTTTCTTT

d_gene: TRBD2
j_gene: TRBJ2-5
abundance: -
v_gene: TRBV19
CDR3aa: CASSIVSAGGLETQYF
CDR3nt: TGTGCCAGTAGTATAGTTTCGGCGGGGGGGCTTGAGACCCAGTACTTC

d_gene: TRBD2
j_gene: TRBJ2-2
abundance: -
v_gene: TRBV5-6
CDR3aa: CASSLGPGLAGIGELFF
CDR3nt: TGTGCCAGCAGCTTGGGGCCGGGACTAGCGGGGATCGGGGAGCTGTTTTTT

d_gene: -
j_gene: TRBJ1-4
abundance: once
v_gene: TRBV10-2
CDR3aa: CASSEMTAFNEKLFF
CDR3nt: TGCGCCAGCAGTGAGATGACGGCATTTAATGAAAAACTGTTTTTT

d_gene: -
j_gene: TRBJ2-3
abundance: -
v_gene: TRBV18
CDR3aa: CASSLRLAGKGTDTQYF
CDR3nt: TGTGCCAGCTCACTGAGACTTGCGGGGAAGGGCACAGATACGCAGTATTTT

d_gene: -
j_gene: TRBJ2-3
abundance: -
v_gene: TRBV11-3
CDR3aa: CASSPGWGTDTQYF
CDR3nt: TGTGCCAGCAGCCCCGGATGGGGCACAGATACGCAGTATTTT

d_gene: -
j_gene: TRBJ2-5
abundance: -
v_gene: TRBV5-1
CDR3aa: CASSLWGAAGQETQYF
CDR3nt: TGCGCCAGCAGCTTGTGGGGGGCAGCGGGCCAAGAGACCCAGTACTTC

d_gene: TRBD2
j_gene: TRBJ2-1
abundance: few
v_gene: TRBV12-5
CDR3aa: CASGGGDYNEQFF
CDR3nt: TGTGCTAGTGGCGGGGGGGACTACAATGAGCAGTTCTTC